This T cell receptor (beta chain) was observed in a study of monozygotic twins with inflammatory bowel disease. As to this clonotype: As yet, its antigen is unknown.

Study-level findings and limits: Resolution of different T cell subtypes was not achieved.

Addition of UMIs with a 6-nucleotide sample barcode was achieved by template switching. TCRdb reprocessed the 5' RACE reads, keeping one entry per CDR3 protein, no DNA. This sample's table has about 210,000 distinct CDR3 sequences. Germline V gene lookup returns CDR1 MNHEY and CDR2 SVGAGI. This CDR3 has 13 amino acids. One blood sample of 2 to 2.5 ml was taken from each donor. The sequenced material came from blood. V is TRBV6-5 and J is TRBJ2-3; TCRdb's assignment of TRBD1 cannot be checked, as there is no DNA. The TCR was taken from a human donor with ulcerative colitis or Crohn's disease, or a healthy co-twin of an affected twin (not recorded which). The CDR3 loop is CASSYGIGDTQYF.